This T cell receptor beta chain appears in the sequencing data of a study of blood T cell repertoires in COVID-19. As for the study in general: T cells, B-cell-depleted T cells, or PBMCs supplied cDNA or gDNA.

This CDR3 is built from 15 residues. In germline, CDR1 is MGHRA, CDR2 YSYEKL. Assay used: immunoSEQ multiplex PCR; TCRdb lists only in-frame clones, some missing. The sample holds 110,000 to 150,000 clones, approximately 87% seen once. The study drew participants aged 18 to 89 years from roughly 25 US areas. The table lists this clone with a count of one. The germline gene is not matched at one end of the junction; a read error may be the cause. This TCR was sampled from a man aged 55 to 70 who had recovered from COVID-19. The V call is TRBV4-1, the J call TRBJ1-2; perhaps TRBD1 as D (6 bases). The sample consisted of PBMCs or T cells enriched from blood (not recorded which). The CDR3 here is CATSQEGGGGYGYTF. DNA of the CDR3: TGCGCCACCAGCCAAGAGGGGGGGGGCGGCTATGGCTACACCTTC.